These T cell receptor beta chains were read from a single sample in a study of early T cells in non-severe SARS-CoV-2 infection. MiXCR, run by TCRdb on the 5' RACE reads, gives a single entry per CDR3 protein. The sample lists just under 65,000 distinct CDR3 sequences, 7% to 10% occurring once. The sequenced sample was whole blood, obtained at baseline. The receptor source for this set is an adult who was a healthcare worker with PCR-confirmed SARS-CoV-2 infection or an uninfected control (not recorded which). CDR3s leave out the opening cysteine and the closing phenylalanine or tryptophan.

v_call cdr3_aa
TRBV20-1 SARSGMSYEQY
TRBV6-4 ASGGTSGSPHEQF
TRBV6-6 ASSYSVGVEQPQH
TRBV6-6 ASRASSGRALNEQF
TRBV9 ASSVGGPYEQY
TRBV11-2 ASSPSPERIYEQY
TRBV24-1 ATSDSKGPKGTQY
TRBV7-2 ASRLTQNIQY
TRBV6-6 ASSYPGEGGETQY
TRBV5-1 ASSWAGAGGPGEQY
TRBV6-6 ASSYSNPSGNTIY
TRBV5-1 ASSPGLAGGYEQF
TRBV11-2 ASSLDRVIPSYNEQF
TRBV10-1 ASSEHQARRGTEAF
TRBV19 ASSPRPVGEKLF
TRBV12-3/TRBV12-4 ASSLRVGETQY
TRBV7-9 ASRPIQKTGNTGELF
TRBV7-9 ASSHRDLHYEQY
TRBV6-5 ASTRATGNTIY
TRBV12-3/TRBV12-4 ASSLRRLVVTGELF
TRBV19 ASCPQGTDTQY
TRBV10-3 AISEYTDGYT
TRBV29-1 SVPSSAANYGYT
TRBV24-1 ATSTRGLSYNEQF
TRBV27 ATGTGLKGYT
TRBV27 ASSPSSGSHNEQF
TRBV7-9 ASSQTSGRYSEQF
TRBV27 ASSIRPFETQY
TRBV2 ASREGWDEQY
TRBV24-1 ATSDFRAEVLHEQF
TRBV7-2 ASSPGLAGVNEQF
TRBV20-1 SANRGRGNNEQF
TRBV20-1 SARNIGGTYEQY
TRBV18 ASSPDWNTEAF
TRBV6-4 ASSESDGVAKNIQY
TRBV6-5 ASSPGPSEQF
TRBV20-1 SARDLGRGDGYT
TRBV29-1 SVGDFTDTQY
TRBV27 ASSRGGSSYEQY
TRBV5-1 ASSLAPTGSNEQY
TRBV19 ASSPIFASGANVLT
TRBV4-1 ASSQAPGGETNYGYT
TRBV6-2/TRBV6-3 ASSYLDSEQF
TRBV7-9 ASSLGTSGDEQY
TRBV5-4 ASSSTSPRETQY
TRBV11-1 ASSLGGDAGELF
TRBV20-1 SARDQRGGAGSEQF
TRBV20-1 SARDWAGVRGEQF
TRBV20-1 SLDRADTQY
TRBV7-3 ASSLAGAGEQF
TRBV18 ASSPQGSMNTEAF
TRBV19 ASSHVAAGGTYEQY
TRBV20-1 SALAGVSSTDTQY
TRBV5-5 ASSLAGTGNQPQH
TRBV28 ASSPGQGDQPQH
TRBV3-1 ASSKTHGPVSTDTQY
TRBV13 ASRTTGANSPLH
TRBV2 ASSVARQGEAF